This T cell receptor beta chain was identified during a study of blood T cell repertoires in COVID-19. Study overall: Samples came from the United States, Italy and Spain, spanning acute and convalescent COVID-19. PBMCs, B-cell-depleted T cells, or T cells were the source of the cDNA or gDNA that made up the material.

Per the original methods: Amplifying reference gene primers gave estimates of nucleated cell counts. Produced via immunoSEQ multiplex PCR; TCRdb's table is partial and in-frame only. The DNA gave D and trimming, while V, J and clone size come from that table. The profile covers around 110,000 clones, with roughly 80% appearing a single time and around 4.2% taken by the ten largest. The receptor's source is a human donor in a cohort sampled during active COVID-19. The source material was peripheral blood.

The chain's CDR3 is CASSLGLAGDNEQFF. CDR3 coding DNA: TGTGCCAGCAGTTTGGGACTAGCGGGAGACAATGAGCAGTTCTTC. The chain employs TRBV28 and TRBJ2-1, with 14 bases fitting TRBD2. In germline, CDR1 is MDHEN, CDR2 SYDVKM. After removal of 3 bases from V and 5 bases from J, the junction contained 0 bases not matched to a gene. This CDR3 is 15 amino acids long.